This T cell receptor beta chain was retrieved from a study of T cell clusters in autoimmune cytopenias. Turning to the study itself: A median of approximately 47,000 TRB reads per sample yielded a median approximately 2,300 distinct clonotypes.

The V gene's germline CDR1 is MNHEY and CDR2 SVGAGI. The CDR3 length is 14 residues. One tube held mixed TRB-A and TRB-B primer pools for touch-down PCR. TCRdb derives one entry per CDR3 protein from the multiplex PCR reads, leaving out DNA. The table lists hundreds of distinct CDR3 sequences. Roughly 38,000 genome equivalents of blood DNA were amplified for TRB. Considering frequency, this clonotype is large. The source of this sequence is a human donor with an autoimmune cytopenia or autoimmune hepatitis (not recorded which). The genes are TRBV6-5 and TRBJ2-7; checking the TCRdb D call of TRBD1 is not possible without DNA. Sequenced material: peripheral blood. CDR3 protein: CASSYTRDIHEQYF.